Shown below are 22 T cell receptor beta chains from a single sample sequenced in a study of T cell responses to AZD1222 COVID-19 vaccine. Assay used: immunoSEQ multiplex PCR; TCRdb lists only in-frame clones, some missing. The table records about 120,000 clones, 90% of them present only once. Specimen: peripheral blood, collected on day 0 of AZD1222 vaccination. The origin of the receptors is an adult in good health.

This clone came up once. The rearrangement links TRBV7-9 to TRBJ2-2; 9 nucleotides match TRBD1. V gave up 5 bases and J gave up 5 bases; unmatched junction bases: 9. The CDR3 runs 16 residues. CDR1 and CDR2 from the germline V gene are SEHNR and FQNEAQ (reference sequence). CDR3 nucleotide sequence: TGTGCCAGCAGCCGCTCGGGACAGGGATGGACCGGGGAGCTGTTTTTT. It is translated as CASSRSGQGWTGELFF.

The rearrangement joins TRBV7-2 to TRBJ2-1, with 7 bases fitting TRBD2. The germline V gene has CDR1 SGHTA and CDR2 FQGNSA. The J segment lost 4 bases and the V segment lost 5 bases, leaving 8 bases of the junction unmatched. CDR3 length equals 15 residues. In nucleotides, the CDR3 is TGTGCCAGCAGCCCTAGCGTTAGCGGGTACAATGAGCAGTTCTTC. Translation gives CASSPSVSGYNEQFF.

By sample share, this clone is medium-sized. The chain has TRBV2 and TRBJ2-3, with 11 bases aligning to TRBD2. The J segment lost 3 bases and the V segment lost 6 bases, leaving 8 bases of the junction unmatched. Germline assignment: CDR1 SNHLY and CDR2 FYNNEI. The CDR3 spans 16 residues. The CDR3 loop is CASRVVAGGPTDTQYF. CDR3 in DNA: TGTGCCAGCAGGGTTGTAGCGGGAGGGCCAACAGATACGCAGTATTTT.

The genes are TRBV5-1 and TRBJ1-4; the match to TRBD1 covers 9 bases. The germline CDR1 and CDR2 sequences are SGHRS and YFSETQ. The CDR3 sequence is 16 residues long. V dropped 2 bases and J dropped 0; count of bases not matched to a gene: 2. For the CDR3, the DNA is TGCGCCAGCAGCTTACAGGGGGCTCCAACTAATGAAAAACTGTTTTTT. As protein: CASSLQGAPTNEKLFF.

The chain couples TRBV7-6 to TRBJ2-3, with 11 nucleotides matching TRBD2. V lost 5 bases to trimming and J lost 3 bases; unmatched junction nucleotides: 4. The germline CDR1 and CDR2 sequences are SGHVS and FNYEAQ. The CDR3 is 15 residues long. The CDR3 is CASSPLAGATDTQYF. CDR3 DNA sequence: TGTGCCAGCAGCCCACTAGCGGGAGCTACAGATACGCAGTATTTT.

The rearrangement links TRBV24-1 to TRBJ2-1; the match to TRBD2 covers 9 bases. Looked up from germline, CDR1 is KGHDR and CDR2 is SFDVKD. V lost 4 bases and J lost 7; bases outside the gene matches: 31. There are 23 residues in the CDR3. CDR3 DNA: TGTGCCACCAGTGACCCTGCCCCCCGGGATAGCGGGAGTTTGAGTACTTTGGGGAATGAGCAGTTCTTC. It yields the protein CATSDPAPRDSGSLSTLGNEQFF.

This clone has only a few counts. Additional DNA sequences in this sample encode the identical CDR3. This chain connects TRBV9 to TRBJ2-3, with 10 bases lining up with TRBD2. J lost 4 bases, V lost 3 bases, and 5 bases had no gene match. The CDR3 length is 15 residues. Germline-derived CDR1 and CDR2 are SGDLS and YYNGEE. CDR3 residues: CASSGSGRGADTQYF. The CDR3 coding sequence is TGTGCCAGCAGCGGGAGCGGGAGGGGTGCAGATACGCAGTATTTT.

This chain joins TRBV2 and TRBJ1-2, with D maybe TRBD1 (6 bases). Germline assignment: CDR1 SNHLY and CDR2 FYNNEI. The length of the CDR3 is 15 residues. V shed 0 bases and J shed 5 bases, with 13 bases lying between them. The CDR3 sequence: CASSEARGRGYGYTF. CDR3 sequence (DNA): TGTGCCAGCAGTGAAGCGCGTGGCAGGGGTTATGGCTACACCTTC.

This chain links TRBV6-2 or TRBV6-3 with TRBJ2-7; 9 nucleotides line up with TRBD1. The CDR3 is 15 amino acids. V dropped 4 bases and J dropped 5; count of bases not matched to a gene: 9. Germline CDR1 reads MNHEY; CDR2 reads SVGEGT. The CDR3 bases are TGTGCCAGCAGTTCACCCGGGACAGGGTTCCACGAGCAGTACTTC. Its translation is CASSSPGTGFHEQYF.

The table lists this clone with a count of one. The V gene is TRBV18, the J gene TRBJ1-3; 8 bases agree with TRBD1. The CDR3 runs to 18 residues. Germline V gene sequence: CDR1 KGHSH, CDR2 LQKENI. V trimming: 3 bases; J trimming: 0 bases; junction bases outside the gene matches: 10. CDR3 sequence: CASSPIRTGKVSGNTIYF. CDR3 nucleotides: TGTGCCAGCTCACCCATACGGACAGGGAAGGTCTCTGGAAACACCATATATTTT.

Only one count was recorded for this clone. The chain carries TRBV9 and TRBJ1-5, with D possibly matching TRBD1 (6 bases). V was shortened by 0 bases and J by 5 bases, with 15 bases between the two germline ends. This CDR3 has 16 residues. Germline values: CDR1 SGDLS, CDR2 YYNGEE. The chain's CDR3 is CASSVARRGAHQPQHF. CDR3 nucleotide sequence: TGTGCCAGCAGCGTAGCGCGCAGGGGCGCCCATCAGCCCCAGCATTTT. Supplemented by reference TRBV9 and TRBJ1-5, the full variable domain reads DSGVTQTPKHLITATGQRVTLRCSPRSGDLSVYWYQQSLDQGLQFLIQYYNGEERAKGNILERFSAQQFPDLHSELNLSSLELGDSALYFCASSVARRGAHQPQHFGDGTRLSIL.

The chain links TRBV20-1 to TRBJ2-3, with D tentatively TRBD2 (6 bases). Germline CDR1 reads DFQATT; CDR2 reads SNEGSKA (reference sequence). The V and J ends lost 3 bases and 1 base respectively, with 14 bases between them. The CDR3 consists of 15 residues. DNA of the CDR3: TGCAGTGCTAGTCCTATAGTAGCGGGCACAGATACGCAGTATTTT. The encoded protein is CSASPIVAGTDTQYF.

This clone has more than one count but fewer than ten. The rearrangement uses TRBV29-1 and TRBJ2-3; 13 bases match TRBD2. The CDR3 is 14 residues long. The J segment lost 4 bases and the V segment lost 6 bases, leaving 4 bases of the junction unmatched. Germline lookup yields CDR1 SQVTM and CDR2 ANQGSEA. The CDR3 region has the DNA TGCAGCGTCGGACTAGCGGGAGCGGCAGATACGCAGTATTTT. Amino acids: CSVGLAGAADTQYF.

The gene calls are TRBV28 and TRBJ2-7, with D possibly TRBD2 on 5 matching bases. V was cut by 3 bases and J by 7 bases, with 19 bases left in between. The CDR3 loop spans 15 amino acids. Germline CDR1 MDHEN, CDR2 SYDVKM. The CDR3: CASSLVRASGLEQYF. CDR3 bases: TGTGCCAGCAGTTTGGTACGGGCCAGCGGTTTGGAGCAGTACTTC.

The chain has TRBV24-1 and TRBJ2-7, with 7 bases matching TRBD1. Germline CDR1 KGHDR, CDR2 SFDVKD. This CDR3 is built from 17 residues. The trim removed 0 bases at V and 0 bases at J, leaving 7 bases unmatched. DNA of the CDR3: TGTGCCACCAGTGATTTGACAGGGGCCGGATTCTCCTACGAGCAGTACTTC. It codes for CATSDLTGAGFSYEQYF.

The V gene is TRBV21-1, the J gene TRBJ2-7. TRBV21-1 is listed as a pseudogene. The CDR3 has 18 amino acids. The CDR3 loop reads CASSKFFVRPYETYEQYF. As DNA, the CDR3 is TGTGCCAGCAGCAAATTTTTTGTAAGGCCTTACGAAACCTACGAGCAGTACTTC.

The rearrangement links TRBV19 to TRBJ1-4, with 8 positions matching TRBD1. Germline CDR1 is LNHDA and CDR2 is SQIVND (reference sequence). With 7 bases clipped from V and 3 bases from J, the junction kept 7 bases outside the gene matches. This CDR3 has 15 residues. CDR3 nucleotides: TGTGCCAGTATCGACAGGGGAGGGCCTAATGAAAAACTGTTTTTT. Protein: CASIDRGGPNEKLFF.

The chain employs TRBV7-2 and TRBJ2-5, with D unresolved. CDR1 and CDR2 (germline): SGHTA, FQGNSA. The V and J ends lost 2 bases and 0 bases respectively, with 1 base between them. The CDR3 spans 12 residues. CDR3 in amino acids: CASSLNQETQYF. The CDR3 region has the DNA TGTGCCAGCAGCTTAAACCAAGAGACCCAGTACTTC.

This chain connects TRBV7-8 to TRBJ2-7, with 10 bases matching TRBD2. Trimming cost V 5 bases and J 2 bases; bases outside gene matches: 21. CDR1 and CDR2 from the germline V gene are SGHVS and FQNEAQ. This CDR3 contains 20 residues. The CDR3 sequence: CASSPGTRLAGVEKTYEQYF. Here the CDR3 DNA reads TGTGCCAGCAGCCCCGGGACAAGGCTAGCGGGAGTGGAAAAAACCTACGAGCAGTACTTC.

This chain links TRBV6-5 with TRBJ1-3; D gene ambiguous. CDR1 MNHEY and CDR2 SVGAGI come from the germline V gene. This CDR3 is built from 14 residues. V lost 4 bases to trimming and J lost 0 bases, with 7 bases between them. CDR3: CASSFRPSGNTIYF. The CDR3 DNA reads TGTGCCAGCAGTTTTAGGCCCTCTGGAAACACCATATATTTT.

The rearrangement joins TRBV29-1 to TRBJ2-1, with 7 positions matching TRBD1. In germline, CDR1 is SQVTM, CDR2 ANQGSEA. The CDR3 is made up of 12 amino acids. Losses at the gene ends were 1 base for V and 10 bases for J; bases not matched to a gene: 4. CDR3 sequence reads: CSVEGTGGEQFF. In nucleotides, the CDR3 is TGCAGCGTTGAAGGGACAGGCGGCGAGCAGTTCTTC.

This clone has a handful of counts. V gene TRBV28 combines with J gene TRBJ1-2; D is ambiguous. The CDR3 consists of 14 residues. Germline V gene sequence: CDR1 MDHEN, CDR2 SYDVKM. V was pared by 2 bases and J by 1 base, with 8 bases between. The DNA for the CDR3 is TGTGCCAGCAGTTTAGAACAGATTAACTATGGCTACACCTTC. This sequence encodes CASSLEQINYGYTF.